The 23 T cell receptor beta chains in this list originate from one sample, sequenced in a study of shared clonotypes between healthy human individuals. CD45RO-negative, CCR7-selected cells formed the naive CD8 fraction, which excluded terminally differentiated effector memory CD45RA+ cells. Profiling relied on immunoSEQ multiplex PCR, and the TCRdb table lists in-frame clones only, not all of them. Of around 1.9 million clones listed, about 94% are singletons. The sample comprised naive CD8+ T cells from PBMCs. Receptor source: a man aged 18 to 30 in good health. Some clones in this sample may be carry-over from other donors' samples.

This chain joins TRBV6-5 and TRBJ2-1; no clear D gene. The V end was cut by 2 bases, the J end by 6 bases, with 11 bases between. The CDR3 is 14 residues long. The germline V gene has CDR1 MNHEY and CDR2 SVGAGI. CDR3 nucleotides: TGTGCCAGCAGTTACAGGGCTAGTATCAATGAGCAGTTCTTC. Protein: CASSYRASINEQFF.

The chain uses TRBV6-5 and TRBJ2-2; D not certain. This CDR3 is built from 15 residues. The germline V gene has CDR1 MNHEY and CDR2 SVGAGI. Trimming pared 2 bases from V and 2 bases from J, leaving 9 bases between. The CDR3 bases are TGTGCCAGCAGTTACGCAGGTTTTAACACCGGGGAGCTGTTTTTT. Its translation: CASSYAGFNTGELFF.

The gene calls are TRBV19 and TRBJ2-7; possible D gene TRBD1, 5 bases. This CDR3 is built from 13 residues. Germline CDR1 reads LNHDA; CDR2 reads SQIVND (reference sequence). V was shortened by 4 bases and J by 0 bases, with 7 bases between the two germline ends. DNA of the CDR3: TGTGCCAGTAGTACCGGACACTCCTACGAGCAGTACTTC. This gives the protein CASSTGHSYEQYF. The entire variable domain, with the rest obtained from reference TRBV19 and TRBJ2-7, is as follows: DGGITQSPKYLFRKEGQNVTLSCEQNLNHDAMYWYRQDPGQGLRLIYYSQIVNDFQKGDIAEGYSVSREKKESFPLTVTSAQKNPTAFYLCASSTGHSYEQYFGPGTRLTVT.

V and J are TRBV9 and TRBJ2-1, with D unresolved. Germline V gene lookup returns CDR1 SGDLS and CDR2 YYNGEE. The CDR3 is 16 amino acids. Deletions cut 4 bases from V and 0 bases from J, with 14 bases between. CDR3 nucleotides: TGTGCCAGCAGCCTCCTCGCCCTGAGCTCCTACAATGAGCAGTTCTTC. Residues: CASSLLALSSYNEQFF.

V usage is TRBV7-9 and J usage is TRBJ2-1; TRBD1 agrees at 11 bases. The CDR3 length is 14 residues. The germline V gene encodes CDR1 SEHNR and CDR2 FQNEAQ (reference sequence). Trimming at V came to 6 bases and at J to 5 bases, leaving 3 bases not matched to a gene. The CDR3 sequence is CASRGTGGNNEQFF. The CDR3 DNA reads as TGTGCCAGCAGGGGGACAGGGGGAAACAATGAGCAGTTCTTC.

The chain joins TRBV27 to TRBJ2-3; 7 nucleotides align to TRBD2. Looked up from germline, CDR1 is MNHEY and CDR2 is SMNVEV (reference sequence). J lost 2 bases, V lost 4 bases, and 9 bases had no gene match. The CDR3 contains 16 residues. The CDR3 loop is CASSSASGEYTDTQYF. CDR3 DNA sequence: TGTGCCAGCAGTTCAGCTAGCGGAGAATACACAGATACGCAGTATTTT.

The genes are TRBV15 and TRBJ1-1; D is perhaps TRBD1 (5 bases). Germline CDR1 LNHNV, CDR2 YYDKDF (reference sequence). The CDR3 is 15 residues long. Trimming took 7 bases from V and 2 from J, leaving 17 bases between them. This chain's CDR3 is CATNGKMWGNTEAFF. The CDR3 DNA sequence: TGTGCCACCAATGGGAAAATGTGGGGCAACACTGAAGCTTTCTTT.

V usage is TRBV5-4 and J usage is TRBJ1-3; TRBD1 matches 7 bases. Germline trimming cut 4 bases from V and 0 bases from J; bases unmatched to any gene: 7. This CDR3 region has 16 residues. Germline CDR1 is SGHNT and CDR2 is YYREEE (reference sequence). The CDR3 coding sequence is TGTGCCAGCAGCCCATTTCCAGGGGGCTCTGGAAACACCATATATTTT. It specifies CASSPFPGGSGNTIYF. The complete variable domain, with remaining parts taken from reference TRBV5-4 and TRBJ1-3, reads ETGVTQSPTHLIKTRGQQVTLRCSSQSGHNTVSWYQQALGQGPQFIFQYYREEENGRGNFPPRFSGLQFPNYSSELNVNALELDDSALYLCASSPFPGGSGNTIYFGEGSWLTVV.

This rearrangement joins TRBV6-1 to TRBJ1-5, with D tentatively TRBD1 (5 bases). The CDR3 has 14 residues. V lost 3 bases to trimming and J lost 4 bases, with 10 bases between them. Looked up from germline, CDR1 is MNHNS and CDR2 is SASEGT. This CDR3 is CASSDDGGNQPQHF. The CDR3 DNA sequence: TGTGCCAGCAGTGATGACGGGGGAAATCAGCCCCAGCATTTT.

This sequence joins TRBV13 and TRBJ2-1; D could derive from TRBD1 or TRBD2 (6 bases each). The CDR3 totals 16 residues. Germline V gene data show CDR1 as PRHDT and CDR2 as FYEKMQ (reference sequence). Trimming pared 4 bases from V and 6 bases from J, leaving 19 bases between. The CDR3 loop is CASSSTLEGDSNEQFF. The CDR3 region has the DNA TGTGCCAGCAGCTCGACCTTGGAGGGGGACTCCAATGAGCAGTTCTTC.

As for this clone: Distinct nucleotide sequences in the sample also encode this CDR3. The CDR3 is CASSQAGRPYEQYF. CDR3 sequence (DNA): TGCGCCAGCAGCCAAGCTGGCAGGCCCTACGAGCAGTACTTC. This chain connects TRBV4-1 to TRBJ2-7; no clear D gene. From germline, CDR1 is MGHRA and CDR2 YSYEKL. V lost 1 base, J lost 2 bases, and 9 bases lay in between. CDR3 length: 14 residues.

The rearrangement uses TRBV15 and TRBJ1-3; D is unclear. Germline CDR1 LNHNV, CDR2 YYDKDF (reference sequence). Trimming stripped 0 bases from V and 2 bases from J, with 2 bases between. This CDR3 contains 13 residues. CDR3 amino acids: CATSRDTGNTIYF. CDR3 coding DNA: TGTGCCACCAGCAGAGATACTGGAAACACCATATATTTT.

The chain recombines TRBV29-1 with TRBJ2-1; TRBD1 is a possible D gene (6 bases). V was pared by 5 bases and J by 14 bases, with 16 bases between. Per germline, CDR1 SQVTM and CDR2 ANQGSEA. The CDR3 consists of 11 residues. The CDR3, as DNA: TGCAGCGTTCCAAGGACAGAAGGGAAGTTCTTC. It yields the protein CSVPRTEGKFF.

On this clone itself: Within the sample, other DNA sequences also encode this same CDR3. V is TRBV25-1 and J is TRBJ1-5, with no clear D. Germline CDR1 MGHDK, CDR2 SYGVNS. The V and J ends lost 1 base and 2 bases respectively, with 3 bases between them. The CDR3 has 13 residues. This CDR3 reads CASSESGNQPQHF. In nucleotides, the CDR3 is TGTGCCAGCAGTGAATCTGGCAATCAGCCCCAGCATTTT.

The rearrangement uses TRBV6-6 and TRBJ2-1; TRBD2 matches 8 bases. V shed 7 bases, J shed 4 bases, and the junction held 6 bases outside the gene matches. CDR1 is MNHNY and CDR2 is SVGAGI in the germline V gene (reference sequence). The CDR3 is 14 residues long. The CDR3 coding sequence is TGTGCCAGCAAACCGGGAGGGCCGTACAATGAGCAGTTCTTC. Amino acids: CASKPGGPYNEQFF.

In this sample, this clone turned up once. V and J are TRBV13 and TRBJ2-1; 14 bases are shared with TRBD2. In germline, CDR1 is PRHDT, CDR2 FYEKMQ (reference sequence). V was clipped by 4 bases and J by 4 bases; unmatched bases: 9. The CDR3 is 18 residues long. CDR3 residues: CASSSEGTSGSTYNEQFF. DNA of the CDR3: TGTGCCAGCAGCTCAGAGGGGACTAGCGGGAGCACATACAATGAGCAGTTCTTC. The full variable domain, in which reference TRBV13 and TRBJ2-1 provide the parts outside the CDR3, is AAGVIQSPRHLIKEKRETATLKCYPIPRHDTVYWYQQGPGQDPQFLISFYEKMQSDKGSIPDRFSAQQFSDYHSELNMSSLELGDSALYFCASSSEGTSGSTYNEQFFGPGTRLTVL.

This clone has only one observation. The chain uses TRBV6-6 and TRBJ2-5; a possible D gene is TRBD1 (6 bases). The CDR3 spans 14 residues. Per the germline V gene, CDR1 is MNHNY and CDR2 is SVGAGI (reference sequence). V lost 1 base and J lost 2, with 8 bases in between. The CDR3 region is CASSYFGTQETQYF. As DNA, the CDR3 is TGTGCCAGCAGTTACTTCGGGACACAAGAGACCCAGTACTTC.

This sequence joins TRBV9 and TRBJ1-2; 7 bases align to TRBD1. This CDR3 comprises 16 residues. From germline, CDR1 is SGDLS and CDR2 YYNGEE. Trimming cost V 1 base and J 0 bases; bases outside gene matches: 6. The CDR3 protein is CASSVRQGEANYGYTF. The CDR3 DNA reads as TGTGCCAGCAGCGTAAGACAGGGTGAAGCTAACTATGGCTACACCTTC.

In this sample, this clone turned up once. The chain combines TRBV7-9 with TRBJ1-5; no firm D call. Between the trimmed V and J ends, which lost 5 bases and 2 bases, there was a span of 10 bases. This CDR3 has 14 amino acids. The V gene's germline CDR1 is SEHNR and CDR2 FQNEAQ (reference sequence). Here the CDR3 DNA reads TGTGCCAGCAGCGGGGAAGTGGGCAATCAGCCCCAGCATTTT. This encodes CASSGEVGNQPQHF.

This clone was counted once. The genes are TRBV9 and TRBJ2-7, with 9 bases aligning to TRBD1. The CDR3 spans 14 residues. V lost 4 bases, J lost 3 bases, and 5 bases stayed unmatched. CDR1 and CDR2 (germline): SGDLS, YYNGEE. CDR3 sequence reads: CASSLWDRDYEQYF. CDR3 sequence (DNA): TGTGCCAGCAGCCTTTGGGACAGGGACTACGAGCAGTACTTC.

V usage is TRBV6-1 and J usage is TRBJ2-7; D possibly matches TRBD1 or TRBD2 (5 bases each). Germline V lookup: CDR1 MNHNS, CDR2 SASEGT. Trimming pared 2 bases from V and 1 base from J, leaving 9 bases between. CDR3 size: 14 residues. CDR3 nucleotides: TGTGCCAGCAGTGAATGGGACCCTTCCTACGAGCAGTACTTC. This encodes CASSEWDPSYEQYF.

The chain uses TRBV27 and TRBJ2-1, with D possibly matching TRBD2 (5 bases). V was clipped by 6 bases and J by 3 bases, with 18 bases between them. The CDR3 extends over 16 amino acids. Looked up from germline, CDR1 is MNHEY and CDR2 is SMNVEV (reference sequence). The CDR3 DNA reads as TGTGCCAGCAGCAGCCGGGCAGGAGGCCTCTACAATGAGCAGTTCTTC. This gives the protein CASSSRAGGLYNEQFF.

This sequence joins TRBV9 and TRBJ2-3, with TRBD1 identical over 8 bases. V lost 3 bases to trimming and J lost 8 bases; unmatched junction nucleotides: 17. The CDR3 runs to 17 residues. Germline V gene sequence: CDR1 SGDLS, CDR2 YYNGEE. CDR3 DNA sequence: TGTGCCAGCAGCGACGACAGGGGACGCGGCGTTTCGGGTACGCAGTATTTT. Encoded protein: CASSDDRGRGVSGTQYF. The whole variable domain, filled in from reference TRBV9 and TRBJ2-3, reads DSGVTQTPKHLITATGQRVTLRCSPRSGDLSVYWYQQSLDQGLQFLIQYYNGEERAKGNILERFSAQQFPDLHSELNLSSLELGDSALYFCASSDDRGRGVSGTQYFGPGTRLTVL.